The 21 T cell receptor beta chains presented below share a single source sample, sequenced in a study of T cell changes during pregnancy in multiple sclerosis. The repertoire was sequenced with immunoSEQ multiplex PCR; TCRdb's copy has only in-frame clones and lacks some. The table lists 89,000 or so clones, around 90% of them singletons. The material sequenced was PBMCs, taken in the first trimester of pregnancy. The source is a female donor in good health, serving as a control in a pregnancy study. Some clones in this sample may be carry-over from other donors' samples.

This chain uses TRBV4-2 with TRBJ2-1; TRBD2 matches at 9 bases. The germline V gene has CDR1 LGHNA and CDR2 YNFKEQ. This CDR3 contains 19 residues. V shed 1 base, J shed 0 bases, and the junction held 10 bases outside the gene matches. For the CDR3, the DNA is TGTGCCAGCAGCCAAGCACCGGGACTAGCCTCCTCCTCCTACAATGAGCAGTTCTTC. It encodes CASSQAPGLASSSYNEQFF.

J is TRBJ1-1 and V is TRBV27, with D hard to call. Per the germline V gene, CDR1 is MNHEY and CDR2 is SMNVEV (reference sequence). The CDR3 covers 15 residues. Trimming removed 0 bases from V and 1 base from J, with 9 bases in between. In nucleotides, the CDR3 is TGTGCCAGCAGTTTATCGGCAGCGCCGAACACTGAAGCTTTCTTT. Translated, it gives CASSLSAAPNTEAFF.

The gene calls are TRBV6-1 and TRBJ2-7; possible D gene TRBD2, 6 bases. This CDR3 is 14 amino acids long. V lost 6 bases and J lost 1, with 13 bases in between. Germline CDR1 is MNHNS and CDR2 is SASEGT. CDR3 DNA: TGTGCCAGCAGCCGGGGGTGGGGATCCTACGAGCAGTACTTC. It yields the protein CASSRGWGSYEQYF.

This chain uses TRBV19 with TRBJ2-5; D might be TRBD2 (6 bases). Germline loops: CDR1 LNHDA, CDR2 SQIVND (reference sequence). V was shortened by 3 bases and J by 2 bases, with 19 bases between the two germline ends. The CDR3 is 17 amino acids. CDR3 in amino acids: CASSILGAGSLQETQYF. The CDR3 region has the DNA TGTGCCAGTAGTATTCTTGGGGCGGGGAGCCTACAAGAGACCCAGTACTTC.

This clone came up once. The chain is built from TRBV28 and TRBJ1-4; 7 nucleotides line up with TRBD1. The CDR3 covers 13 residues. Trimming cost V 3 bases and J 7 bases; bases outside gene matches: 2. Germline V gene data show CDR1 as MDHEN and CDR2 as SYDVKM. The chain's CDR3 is CASSFQGGEKLFF. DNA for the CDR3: TGTGCCAGCAGTTTCCAGGGGGGTGAAAAACTGTTTTTT.

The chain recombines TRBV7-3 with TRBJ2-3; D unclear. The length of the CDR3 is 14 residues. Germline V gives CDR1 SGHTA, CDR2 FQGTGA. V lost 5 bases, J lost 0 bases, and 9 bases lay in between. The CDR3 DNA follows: TGTGCCAGCAGCCCCGGGTGGAGCACAGATACGCAGTATTTT. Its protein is CASSPGWSTDTQYF.

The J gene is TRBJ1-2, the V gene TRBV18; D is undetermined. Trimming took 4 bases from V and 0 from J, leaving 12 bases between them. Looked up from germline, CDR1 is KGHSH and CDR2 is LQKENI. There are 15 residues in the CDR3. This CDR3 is CASSQGRSSNYGYTF. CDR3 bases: TGTGCCAGCTCACAAGGCCGGAGTTCTAACTATGGCTACACCTTC. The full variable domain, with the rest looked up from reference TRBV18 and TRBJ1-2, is NAGVMQNPRHLVRRRGQEARLRCSPMKGHSHVYWYRQLPEEGLKFMVYLQKENIIDESGMPKERFSAEFPKEGPSILRIQQVVRGDSAAYFCASSQGRSSNYGYTFGSGTRLTVV.

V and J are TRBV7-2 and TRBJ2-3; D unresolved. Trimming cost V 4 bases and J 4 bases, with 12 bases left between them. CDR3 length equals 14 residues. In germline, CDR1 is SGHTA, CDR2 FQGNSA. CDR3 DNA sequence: TGTGCCAGCAGCTCCCTCGGTCGGGCAGATACGCAGTATTTT. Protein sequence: CASSSLGRADTQYF.

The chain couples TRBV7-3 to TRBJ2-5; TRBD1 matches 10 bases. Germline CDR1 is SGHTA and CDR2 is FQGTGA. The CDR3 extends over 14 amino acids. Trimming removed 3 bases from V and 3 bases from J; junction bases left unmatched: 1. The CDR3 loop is CASSLGQGKETQYF. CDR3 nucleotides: TGTGCCAGCAGCTTGGGACAGGGGAAAGAGACCCAGTACTTC. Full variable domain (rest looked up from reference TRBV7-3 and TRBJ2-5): GAGVSQTPSNKVTEKGKYVELRCDPISGHTALYWYRQSLGQGPEFLIYFQGTGAADDSGLPNDRFFAVRPEGSVSTLKIQRTERGDSAVYLCASSLGQGKETQYFGPGTRLLVL.

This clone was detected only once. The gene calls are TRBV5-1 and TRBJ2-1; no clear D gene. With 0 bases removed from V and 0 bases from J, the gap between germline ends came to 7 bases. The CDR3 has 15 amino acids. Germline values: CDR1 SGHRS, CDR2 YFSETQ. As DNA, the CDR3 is TGCGCCAGCAGCTTGGGGGCATCCTCCTACAATGAGCAGTTCTTC. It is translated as CASSLGASSYNEQFF. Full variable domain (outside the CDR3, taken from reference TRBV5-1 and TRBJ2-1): KAGVTQTPRYLIKTRGQQVTLSCSPISGHRSVSWYQQTPGQGLQFLFEYFSETQRNKGNFPGRFSGRQFSNSRSEMNVSTLELGDSALYLCASSLGASSYNEQFFGPGTRLTVL.

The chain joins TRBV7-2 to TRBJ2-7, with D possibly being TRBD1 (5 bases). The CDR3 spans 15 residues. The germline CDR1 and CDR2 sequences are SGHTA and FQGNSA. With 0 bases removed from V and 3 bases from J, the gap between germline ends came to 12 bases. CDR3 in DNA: TGTGCCAGCAGCTTAGCGGGGCCGGTGGGCTACGAGCAGTACTTC. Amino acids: CASSLAGPVGYEQYF. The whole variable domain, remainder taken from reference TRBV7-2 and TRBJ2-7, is GAGVSQSPSNKVTEKGKDVELRCDPISGHTALYWYRQSLGQGLEFLIYFQGNSAPDKSGLPSDRFSAERTGGSVSTLTIQRTQQEDSAVYLCASSLAGPVGYEQYFGPGTRLTVT.

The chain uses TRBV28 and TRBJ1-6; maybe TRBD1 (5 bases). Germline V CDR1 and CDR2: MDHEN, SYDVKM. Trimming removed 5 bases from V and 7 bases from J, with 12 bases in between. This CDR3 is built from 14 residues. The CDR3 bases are TGTGCCAGCAGTCCGGGACTGGGGAATTCACCCCTCCACTTT. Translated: CASSPGLGNSPLHF.

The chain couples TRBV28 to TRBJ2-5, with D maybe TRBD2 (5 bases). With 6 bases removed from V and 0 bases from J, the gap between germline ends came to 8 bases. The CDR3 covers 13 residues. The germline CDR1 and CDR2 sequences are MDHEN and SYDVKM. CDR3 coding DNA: TGTGCCAGCAGGGAGGTCAACCAAGAGACCCAGTACTTC. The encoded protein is CASREVNQETQYF.

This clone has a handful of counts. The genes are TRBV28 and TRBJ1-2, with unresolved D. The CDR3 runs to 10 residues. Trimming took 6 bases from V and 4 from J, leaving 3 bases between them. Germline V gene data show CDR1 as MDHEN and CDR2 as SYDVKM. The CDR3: CASSSYGYTF. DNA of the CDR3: TGTGCCAGCAGCAGCTATGGCTACACCTTC.

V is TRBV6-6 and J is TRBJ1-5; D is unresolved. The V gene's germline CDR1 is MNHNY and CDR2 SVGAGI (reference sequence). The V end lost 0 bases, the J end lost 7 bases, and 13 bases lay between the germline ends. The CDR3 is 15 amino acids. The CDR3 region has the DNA TGTGCCAGCAGTTACTCGAGCTGGGGAGCCCAGCCCCAGCATTTT. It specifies CASSYSSWGAQPQHF.

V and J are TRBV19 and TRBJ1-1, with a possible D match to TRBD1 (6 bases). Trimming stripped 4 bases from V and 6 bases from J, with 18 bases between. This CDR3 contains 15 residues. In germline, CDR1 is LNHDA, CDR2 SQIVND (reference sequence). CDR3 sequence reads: CASSTETGVVSEAFF. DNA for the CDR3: TGTGCCAGTAGTACAGAGACAGGAGTCGTATCTGAAGCTTTCTTT. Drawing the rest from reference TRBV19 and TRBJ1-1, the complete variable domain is DGGITQSPKYLFRKEGQNVTLSCEQNLNHDAMYWYRQDPGQGLRLIYYSQIVNDFQKGDIAEGYSVSREKKESFPLTVTSAQKNPTAFYLCASSTETGVVSEAFFGQGTRLTVV.

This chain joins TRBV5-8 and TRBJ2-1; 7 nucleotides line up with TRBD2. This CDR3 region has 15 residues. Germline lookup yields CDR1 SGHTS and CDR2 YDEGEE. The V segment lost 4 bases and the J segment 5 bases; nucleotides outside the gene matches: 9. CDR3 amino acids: CASSGPGRGNNEQFF. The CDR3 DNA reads TGTGCCAGCAGCGGCCCCGGGCGGGGGAACAATGAGCAGTTCTTC.

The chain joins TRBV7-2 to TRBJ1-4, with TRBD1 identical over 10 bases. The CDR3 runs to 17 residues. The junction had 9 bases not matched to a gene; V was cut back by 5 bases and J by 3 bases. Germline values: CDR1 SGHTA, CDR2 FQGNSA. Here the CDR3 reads CASSPIDRGRANEKLFF. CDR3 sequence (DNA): TGTGCCAGCAGCCCAATCGACAGGGGGCGAGCTAATGAAAAACTGTTTTTT.

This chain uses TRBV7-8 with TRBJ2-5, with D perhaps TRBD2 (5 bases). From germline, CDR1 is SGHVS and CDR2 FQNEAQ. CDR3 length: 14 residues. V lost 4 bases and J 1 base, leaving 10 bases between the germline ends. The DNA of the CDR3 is TGTGCCAGCAGCTCACGTGGACTCCAAGAGACCCAGTACTTC. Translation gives CASSSRGLQETQYF.

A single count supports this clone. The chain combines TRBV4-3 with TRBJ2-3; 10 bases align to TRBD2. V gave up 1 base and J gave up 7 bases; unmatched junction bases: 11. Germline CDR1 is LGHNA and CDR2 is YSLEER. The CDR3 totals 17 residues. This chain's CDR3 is CASSQGWRLAGVNTQYF. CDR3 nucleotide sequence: TGCGCCAGCAGCCAAGGTTGGCGTCTAGCGGGAGTGAATACGCAGTATTTT.

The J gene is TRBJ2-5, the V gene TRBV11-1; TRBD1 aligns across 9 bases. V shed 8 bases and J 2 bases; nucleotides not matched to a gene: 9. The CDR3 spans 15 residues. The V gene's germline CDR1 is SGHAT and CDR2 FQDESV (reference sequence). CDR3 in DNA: TGTGCCAGCGGACCAGGGACAGGGCTACAAGAGACCCAGTACTTC. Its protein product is CASGPGTGLQETQYF.